This T cell receptor beta chain originates from a study of PD-L1 blockade in urothelial cancer. Findings of the study overall: Patients with durable benefit had greater blood expansion of tumor-associated TCR clones 3 weeks into treatment.

Generated by immunoSEQ multiplex PCR, the TCRdb table keeps only in-frame clones and is missing some. The sample records about 76,000 clones, roughly 90% being singletons. Time point reported: pretreatment peripheral blood. Patients had locally advanced or metastatic urothelial carcinoma. The CDR3 contains 15 residues. CDR1 and CDR2 (germline): GTSNPN, SVGIG (reference sequence). V was trimmed by 0 bases and J by 1 base, leaving 12 bases between them. Details on this clone: Antigen specificity is unknown.

The sequence derives from a man between 65 and 85 years old with urothelial cancer. The gene calls are TRBV30 and TRBJ2-5, with TRBD1 as a possible D gene (5 bases). This sample comprised PBMCs, obtained around atezolizumab (anti-PD-L1) treatment. CDR3 sequence reads: CAWSVGQGFQETQYF. The CDR3 nucleotides read TGTGCCTGGAGTGTGGGGCAGGGCTTCCAAGAGACCCAGTACTTC. The full variable domain, completed using reference TRBV30 and TRBJ2-5, is SQTIHQWPATLVQPVGSPLSLECTVEGTSNPNLYWYRQAAGRGLQLLFYSVGIGQISSEVPQNLSASRPQDRQFILSSKKLLLSDSGFYLCAWSVGQGFQETQYFGPGTRLLVL.